The rows below give T cell receptor beta chains drawn from one sample of a study of control samples from healthy donors and cancer patients. Here immunoSEQ multiplex PCR was the method, and the copy in TCRdb shows in-frame clones only, minus some. The repertoire holds 110,000 or so clones, roughly 89% seen once, with around an eighth in the top ten. Sample: blood. The receptor source for this set is a man aged 25-40 years in good health. Each CDR3 is given with its conserved first and last residue. The D gene is left open where the match is weak. Only some rows state a clone size, as once, few, many or a class for expanded clones.

v_gene: TRBV5-1
abundance: -
j_gene: TRBJ2-5
d_gene: TRBD1
CDR3nt: TGCGCCAGCAGCTATGGACAGGTGGATGAGGAGACCCAGTACTTC
CDR3aa: CASSYGQVDEETQYF

v_gene: TRBV7-9
abundance: -
j_gene: TRBJ2-5
d_gene: TRBD2
CDR3nt: TGTGCCAGCAGCTTCGGGGGGGAGACCCAGTACTTC
CDR3aa: CASSFGGETQYF

v_gene: TRBV14
abundance: -
j_gene: TRBJ2-5
d_gene: -
CDR3nt: TGTGCCAGCAGCCAAGATAGGCCTAGCAGACAAGAGACCCAGTACTTC
CDR3aa: CASSQDRPSRQETQYF

v_gene: TRBV3-1/TRBV3-2
abundance: -
j_gene: TRBJ2-1
d_gene: TRBD1
CDR3nt: TGTGCCAGCAGCCAGGCCAGAGGGGGCCCCCCAGTGCAGTTCTTC
CDR3aa: CASSQARGGPPVQFF

v_gene: TRBV7-7
abundance: -
j_gene: TRBJ1-4
d_gene: -
CDR3nt: TGTGCCAGCAGCTTAGGAACAGGGAGGCATGAAAAACTGTTTTTT
CDR3aa: CASSLGTGRHEKLFF

v_gene: TRBV9
abundance: -
j_gene: TRBJ1-5
d_gene: -
CDR3nt: TGTGCCAGCAGCGTAGATGGAGCAGGTCTACAGCCCCAGCATTTT
CDR3aa: CASSVDGAGLQPQHF

v_gene: TRBV6-5
abundance: -
j_gene: TRBJ1-1
d_gene: -
CDR3nt: TGTGCCAGCAGCCCCACCGGGGATACTGAAGCTTTCTTT
CDR3aa: CASSPTGDTEAFF

v_gene: TRBV30
abundance: -
j_gene: TRBJ1-1
d_gene: -
CDR3nt: TGTGCCTGGGCTTCGTGGGGGGAAGCTTTCTTT
CDR3aa: CAWASWGEAFF

v_gene: TRBV7-3
abundance: -
j_gene: TRBJ1-1
d_gene: -
CDR3nt: TGTGCCAGCAGCTTTCAATCAGGGGCGAACACTGAAGCTTTCTTT
CDR3aa: CASSFQSGANTEAFF

v_gene: TRBV7-3
abundance: -
j_gene: TRBJ1-6
d_gene: -
CDR3nt: TGTGCCAGCAGCTTTGGACAGAATTCACCCCTCCACTTT
CDR3aa: CASSFGQNSPLHF

v_gene: TRBV11-3
abundance: -
j_gene: TRBJ1-1
d_gene: -
CDR3nt: TGTGCCAGCAGCTTAGGTAGGCAGGGTGACGCTTTCTTT
CDR3aa: CASSLGRQGDAFF

v_gene: TRBV10-1
abundance: -
j_gene: TRBJ1-2
d_gene: TRBD1
CDR3nt: TGCGCCAGCAGTGAGTTCCGGACAGGCTATGGCTACACCTTC
CDR3aa: CASSEFRTGYGYTF

v_gene: TRBV7-9
abundance: -
j_gene: TRBJ2-7
d_gene: -
CDR3nt: TGTGCCAGCACCGACACCTACTCCTACGAGCAGTACTTC
CDR3aa: CASTDTYSYEQYF

v_gene: TRBV2
abundance: -
j_gene: TRBJ1-5
d_gene: TRBD1
CDR3nt: TGTGCCAGCATTTTAGACAGGGGTAGCAATCAGCCCCAGCATTTT
CDR3aa: CASILDRGSNQPQHF

v_gene: TRBV10-1
abundance: -
j_gene: TRBJ1-1
d_gene: -
CDR3nt: TGCGCCAGCAAAGACGGGCGTCCGAACACTGAAGCTTTCTTT
CDR3aa: CASKDGRPNTEAFF

v_gene: TRBV7-6
abundance: medium-sized
j_gene: TRBJ2-5
d_gene: -
CDR3nt: TGTGCCAGCAGCCGAACCGGGACCCTGATCCAAGAGACCCAGTACTTC
CDR3aa: CASSRTGTLIQETQYF

v_gene: TRBV2
abundance: few
j_gene: TRBJ1-3
d_gene: -
CDR3nt: TGTGCCAGCAGCCAAAGGACTCAACTCTCTGGAAACACCATATATTTT
CDR3aa: CASSQRTQLSGNTIYF

v_gene: TRBV5-1
abundance: -
j_gene: TRBJ2-5
d_gene: -
CDR3nt: TGCGCCAGCAGCTTGACACAAGAGACCCAGTACTTC
CDR3aa: CASSLTQETQYF

v_gene: TRBV3-1/TRBV3-2
abundance: -
j_gene: TRBJ1-4
d_gene: -
CDR3nt: TGTGCCAGCAGCGGAGGGGGGAAGGACGAAAAACTGTTTTTT
CDR3aa: CASSGGGKDEKLFF

v_gene: TRBV7-2
abundance: -
j_gene: TRBJ2-2
d_gene: -
CDR3nt: TGTGCCAGTAAAAGAGACTATAGTACCGGGGAGCTGTTTTTT
CDR3aa: CASKRDYSTGELFF

v_gene: TRBV12-3/TRBV12-4
abundance: -
j_gene: TRBJ2-5
d_gene: -
CDR3nt: TGTGCCAGGAGGGGGGACCTACAAGAGACCCAGTACTTC
CDR3aa: CARRGDLQETQYF

v_gene: TRBV5-4
abundance: once
j_gene: TRBJ1-2
d_gene: -
CDR3nt: TGTGCCAGCAGCTTGGTCGGCTATGGCTACACCTTC
CDR3aa: CASSLVGYGYTF

v_gene: TRBV3-1/TRBV3-2
abundance: -
j_gene: TRBJ2-4
d_gene: -
CDR3nt: TGTGCCAGCAGCCAAGATTGGGAACTTACCCTAGCCAAAAACATTCAGTACTTC
CDR3aa: CASSQDWELTLAKNIQYF

v_gene: TRBV7-3
abundance: -
j_gene: TRBJ1-1
d_gene: -
CDR3nt: TGTGCCAGCGCTTTAACCGGGGGGCTAATGAACACTGAAGCTTTCTTT
CDR3aa: CASALTGGLMNTEAFF

v_gene: TRBV18
abundance: -
j_gene: TRBJ1-6
d_gene: -
CDR3nt: TGTGCCAGCTCACCCATAGAACGGTCGGATTCACCCCTCCACTTT
CDR3aa: CASSPIERSDSPLHF

v_gene: TRBV5-1
abundance: -
j_gene: TRBJ1-4
d_gene: TRBD1
CDR3nt: TGCGCCAGCAGCTTAGCGGACAGGGGTAATGAAAAACTGTTTTTT
CDR3aa: CASSLADRGNEKLFF

v_gene: TRBV9
abundance: -
j_gene: TRBJ1-3
d_gene: TRBD1
CDR3nt: TGTGCCAGCATGTCGAGGGGGCGTGCTGGAAACACCATATATTTT
CDR3aa: CASMSRGRAGNTIYF

v_gene: TRBV12-3/TRBV12-4
abundance: -
j_gene: TRBJ1-1
d_gene: -
CDR3nt: TGTGCCAGCAGTTCAGGGCCTGAAGCTTTCTTT
CDR3aa: CASSSGPEAFF

v_gene: TRBV7-3
abundance: -
j_gene: TRBJ1-6
d_gene: -
CDR3nt: TGTGCCAGCAGCTTCGGCAGTAATAATTCACCCCTCCACTTT
CDR3aa: CASSFGSNNSPLHF

v_gene: TRBV11-2
abundance: -
j_gene: TRBJ2-1
d_gene: TRBD2
CDR3nt: TGTGCCAGCAGTCCGGTTTCGGGGGGGAGGAGCTCCTACAATGAGCAGTTCTTC
CDR3aa: CASSPVSGGRSSYNEQFF

v_gene: TRBV11-2
abundance: -
j_gene: TRBJ1-6
d_gene: TRBD1
CDR3nt: TGTGCCAGCAGCACAAGACAGGGTAGTTCACCCCTCCACTTT
CDR3aa: CASSTRQGSSPLHF

v_gene: TRBV5-6
abundance: -
j_gene: TRBJ1-1
d_gene: TRBD1
CDR3nt: TGTGCCAGCATCCCGGGACAGGGGCTCACTGAAGCTTTCTTT
CDR3aa: CASIPGQGLTEAFF

v_gene: TRBV7-9
abundance: -
j_gene: TRBJ1-1
d_gene: -
CDR3nt: TGTGCCAGCACCAATAATTCAGGGGTCGGAGAAGCTTTCTTT
CDR3aa: CASTNNSGVGEAFF

v_gene: TRBV29-1
abundance: -
j_gene: TRBJ1-4
d_gene: -
CDR3nt: TGCAGCGTAGGGGGTCTCGGAGGTGAAAAACTGTTTTTT
CDR3aa: CSVGGLGGEKLFF

v_gene: TRBV29-1
abundance: -
j_gene: TRBJ1-2
d_gene: TRBD1
CDR3nt: TGCAGCGTTCCAGGGGGTCAGGCTAACTATGGCTACACCTTC
CDR3aa: CSVPGGQANYGYTF

v_gene: TRBV30
abundance: -
j_gene: TRBJ1-5
d_gene: TRBD1
CDR3nt: TGTGCCTGGGGACAGGGTGGTAGCAATCAGCCCCAGCATTTT
CDR3aa: CAWGQGGSNQPQHF

v_gene: TRBV18
abundance: -
j_gene: TRBJ2-1
d_gene: TRBD1
CDR3nt: TGTGCCAGCTCACCACGGACAGGGAAGAATGAGCAGTTCTTC
CDR3aa: CASSPRTGKNEQFF

v_gene: TRBV9
abundance: few
j_gene: TRBJ1-5
d_gene: -
CDR3nt: TGTGCCAGCAGCGTAGAGGCAGGGCTGGGGCAGCCCCAGCATTTT
CDR3aa: CASSVEAGLGQPQHF

v_gene: TRBV4-1
abundance: -
j_gene: TRBJ2-3
d_gene: TRBD1
CDR3nt: TGCGCCAGCAGCCCTCGAAGGACAGGGGGAGGAACAGATACGCAGTATTTT
CDR3aa: CASSPRRTGGGTDTQYF

v_gene: TRBV10-1
abundance: -
j_gene: TRBJ2-6
d_gene: -
CDR3nt: TGCGCCAGCAGTGAAATGGGGCTCTCTGGGGCCAACGTCCTGACTTTC
CDR3aa: CASSEMGLSGANVLTF

v_gene: TRBV6-1
abundance: -
j_gene: TRBJ1-4
d_gene: -
CDR3nt: TGTGCCAGCAGTGAACTGGGCAGTCTGAAAGAAAAACTGTTTTTT
CDR3aa: CASSELGSLKEKLFF

v_gene: TRBV19
abundance: -
j_gene: TRBJ1-4
d_gene: -
CDR3nt: TGTGCCAGTAGTATTACGGGGTCTAATGAAAAACTGTTTTTT
CDR3aa: CASSITGSNEKLFF

v_gene: TRBV3-1/TRBV3-2
abundance: -
j_gene: TRBJ1-1
d_gene: -
CDR3nt: TGTGCTAGCAGCCAAGCAAAAGGGCTGGCTTTCTTT
CDR3aa: CASSQAKGLAFF

v_gene: TRBV6-5
abundance: once
j_gene: TRBJ2-1
d_gene: -
CDR3nt: TGTGCCAGCAGTCTTACCCCCTCTCCGGTGGATGAGCAGTTCTTC
CDR3aa: CASSLTPSPVDEQFF

v_gene: TRBV2
abundance: -
j_gene: TRBJ1-6
d_gene: TRBD1
CDR3nt: TGTGCCAGCATCCCGGGACAGGATAATTCACCCCTCCACTTT
CDR3aa: CASIPGQDNSPLHF

v_gene: TRBV3-1/TRBV3-2
abundance: -
j_gene: TRBJ1-5
d_gene: -
CDR3nt: TGTGCCAGCAGCCAAGATTATACCCTCAATCAGCCCCAGCATTTT
CDR3aa: CASSQDYTLNQPQHF

v_gene: TRBV2
abundance: -
j_gene: TRBJ2-5
d_gene: TRBD1
CDR3nt: TGTGCCAGCAGTTCCGACAGGGTACGGGAGACCCAGTACTTC
CDR3aa: CASSSDRVRETQYF

v_gene: TRBV14
abundance: once
j_gene: TRBJ2-2
d_gene: TRBD1
CDR3nt: TGTGCCAGCAGTCAAGACATTTACAGGGGAACCGGGGAGCTGTTTTTT
CDR3aa: CASSQDIYRGTGELFF

v_gene: TRBV29-1
abundance: -
j_gene: TRBJ2-5
d_gene: TRBD1
CDR3nt: TGCAGCGTCAGACAGGGGGAGACCCAGTACTTC
CDR3aa: CSVRQGETQYF

v_gene: TRBV29-1
abundance: -
j_gene: TRBJ2-7
d_gene: -
CDR3nt: TGCAGCGTTTGGTCGGAGAGGGAGCAGTACTTC
CDR3aa: CSVWSEREQYF

v_gene: TRBV7-9
abundance: -
j_gene: TRBJ2-2
d_gene: TRBD1
CDR3nt: TGTGCCAGCATCCCGGGACAGGTTAACACCGGGGAGCTGTTTTTT
CDR3aa: CASIPGQVNTGELFF